The 24 T cell receptor beta chains presented below share a single source sample, sequenced in a study of prognosis after radiotherapy for stage I lung cancer. Researchers used two-round multiplex PCR to amplify TCR beta CDR3 starting from genomic DNA. For every TRBV and TRBJ gene, a specific primer was used in first-round PCR. TCRdb fed the multiplex PCR reads into MiXCR, producing one record per CDR3 protein. The repertoire has about 25,000 distinct CDR3 sequences, under 40% of them found once; the top ten carry over 50%. Sequencing used PBMCs, obtained before or after stereotactic body radiation therapy (not recorded which). The receptors stem from a donor aged 50 or older with non-small cell lung cancer.

This clonotype showed up many times. This chain joins TRBV24-1 and TRBJ2-3; 8 bases are shared with TRBD1. Per germline, CDR1 KGHDR and CDR2 SFDVKD. J gave up 5 bases and V 5 bases, and 8 bases lay outside the gene matches. The length of the CDR3 is 15 residues. DNA of the CDR3: TGTGCCACCAGTGGAAGGACAGGGAAAGGAGATACGCAGTATTTT. Its protein is CATSGRTGKGDTQYF.

V usage is TRBV6-1 and J usage is TRBJ2-7; D unclear. This CDR3 contains 14 residues. The germline V and J ends were trimmed by 1 base and 11 bases, with 18 bases remaining between them. The germline CDR1 and CDR2 sequences are MNHNS and SASEGT. The CDR3 protein is CASSEGAWLEEKYF. CDR3 sequence (DNA): TGTGCCAGCAGTGAAGGTGCTTGGCTCGAAGAGAAGTACTTC.

V and J are TRBV5-1 and TRBJ2-3, with 13 bases identical to TRBD2. Trimming took 0 bases from V and 2 from J; bases not matched to a gene: 15. CDR3 size: 21 residues. Germline V gene data show CDR1 as SGHRS and CDR2 as YFSETQ. In DNA, the CDR3 is TGCGCCAGCAGCTTGGAGTTTGGACTAGCGGGAGCAGAAGGGACCACAGATACGCAGTATTTT. This codes for CASSLEFGLAGAEGTTDTQYF.

This clonotype was seen repeatedly, ten times or more. The genes are TRBV4-1 and TRBJ1-3; maybe TRBD1 (5 bases). Per the germline V gene, CDR1 is MGHRA and CDR2 is YSYEKL. This CDR3 has 17 amino acids. Trimming cost V 0 bases and J 3 bases, with 15 bases left between them. DNA of the CDR3: TGCGCCAGCAGCCAAGAAGGTTTCTCAGGGCTTGGAAACACCATATATTTT. This encodes CASSQEGFSGLGNTIYF.

There are many counts of this clonotype. The chain employs TRBV20-1 and TRBJ1-2, with 9 bases aligning to TRBD1. The junction had 7 bases not matched to a gene; V was cut back by 5 bases and J by 0 bases. The germline V gene has CDR1 DFQATT and CDR2 SNEGSKA (reference sequence). This CDR3 is built from 15 residues. The DNA for the CDR3 is TGCAGTGCTCTGGGACAGGGAGAGCCTAACTATGGCTACACCTTC. It yields the protein CSALGQGEPNYGYTF.

This clonotype came up many times. The chain has TRBV27 and TRBJ2-2; D perhaps matches TRBD2 (6 bases). Germline CDR1 reads MNHEY; CDR2 reads SMNVEV (reference sequence). V lost 1 base and J lost 15, with 12 bases in between. There are 12 residues in the CDR3. The CDR3 loop is CASSLYGGMLFF. The CDR3, as DNA: TGTGCCAGCAGTTTATACGGAGGGATGTTGTTTTTT.

The CDR3 loop is CASSTRGTYEQYF. The CDR3 DNA follows: TGTGCCAGTAGTACCAGGGGAACCTACGAGCAGTACTTC. J is TRBJ2-7 and V is TRBV19, with a weak D call TRBD1 (6 bases). Trimming cost V 4 bases and J 2 bases, with 9 bases left between them. Germline V gene lookup returns CDR1 LNHDA and CDR2 SQIVND (reference sequence). CDR3 length: 13 residues.

This clonotype was counted ten times or more. V and J are TRBV30 and TRBJ2-2; 8 bases are a match to TRBD2. The germline V gene has CDR1 GTSNPN and CDR2 SVGIG (reference sequence). The trim removed 0 bases at V and 4 bases at J, leaving 7 bases unmatched. CDR3 length equals 16 residues. In DNA form, the CDR3 reads TGTGCCTGGAGTGTACGGGGGGGAGGGGGCACCGGGGAGCTGTTTTTT. Residues: CAWSVRGGGGTGELFF.

This clonotype was found many times. J is TRBJ2-5 and V is TRBV6-1; 13 nucleotides match TRBD2. The CDR3 is 15 amino acids. The V segment lost 11 bases and the J segment 2 bases; nucleotides outside the gene matches: 8. Germline loops: CDR1 MNHNS, CDR2 SASEGT. The CDR3 spells CAGSGLAGAQETQYF. The CDR3 DNA reads TGTGCCGGATCAGGACTAGCGGGAGCACAAGAGACCCAGTACTTC.

This clonotype was counted once. A read error is the likely source, as a far larger clone sits one nucleotide away. This CDR3 reads CAGTEGQTSYEQYF. The CDR3, as DNA: TGTGCCGGCACGGAGGGACAGACGTCGTACGAGCAGTACTTC. The chain links TRBV6-4 to TRBJ2-7; D might be TRBD1 (7 bases). The CDR3 is 14 residues long. Germline V gives CDR1 MRHNA, CDR2 SNTAGT. Trimming stripped 11 bases from V and 4 bases from J, with 21 bases between.

This clonotype was detected ten times or more. This chain joins TRBV4-2 and TRBJ1-4; the D is unclear. Germline CDR1 is LGHNA and CDR2 is YNFKEQ. V was pared by 4 bases and J by 8 bases, with 17 bases between. The CDR3 is 15 amino acids. The CDR3 bases are TGTGCCAGCAGCCGACGCTGGGAGGGTGTGGAAAAACTGTTTTTT. It specifies CASSRRWEGVEKLFF.

This clonotype occurred many times. The rearrangement links TRBV4-1 to TRBJ1-1, with unresolved D. Germline V CDR1 and CDR2: MGHRA, YSYEKL. The CDR3 totals 12 residues. The ends were cut back, 3 bases at V and 5 bases at J, with 7 bases in the middle. DNA of the CDR3: TGCGCCAGCAGCCATGGTGGAACTGAAGCTTTCTTT. Its protein is CASSHGGTEAFF.

This clonotype was observed at least ten times. The chain links TRBV25-1 to TRBJ2-5, with TRBD1 identical over 9 bases. Germline CDR1 and CDR2: MGHDK and SYGVNS. V lost 6 bases to trimming and J lost 3 bases; unmatched junction nucleotides: 2. This CDR3 is built from 13 residues. This CDR3 reads CASRRDREETQYF. CDR3 coding DNA: TGTGCCAGCAGAAGGGACAGGGAAGAGACCCAGTACTTC.

V is TRBV6-1 and J is TRBJ1-3; 9 bases are a match to TRBD1. The CDR3 contains 16 residues. Per the germline V gene, CDR1 is MNHNS and CDR2 is SASEGT. The trim removed 5 bases at V and 0 bases at J, leaving 5 bases unmatched. DNA for the CDR3: TGTGCCAGCAGTCCCGGGACAGGGAGCTCTGGAAACACCATATATTTT. It codes for CASSPGTGSSGNTIYF.

This clonotype was seen repeatedly, ten times or more. The chain links TRBV7-3 to TRBJ2-5, with D possibly TRBD1 on 5 matching bases. The CDR3 covers 13 residues. The germline V gene has CDR1 SGHTA and CDR2 FQGTGA. The ends were cut back, 2 bases at V and 2 bases at J, with 6 bases in the middle. The CDR3 protein is CASSLSGQETQYF. CDR3 bases: TGTGCCAGCAGCTTATCAGGGCAAGAGACCCAGTACTTC. The full variable domain, completed using reference TRBV7-3 and TRBJ2-5, is GAGVSQTPSNKVTEKGKYVELRCDPISGHTALYWYRQSLGQGPEFLIYFQGTGAADDSGLPNDRFFAVRPEGSVSTLKIQRTERGDSAVYLCASSLSGQETQYFGPGTRLLVL.

This clonotype was seen once. The V and J genes are TRBV27 and TRBJ1-2, with a possible D match to TRBD1 (5 bases). Germline values: CDR1 MNHEY, CDR2 SMNVEV (reference sequence). The germline V and J ends were trimmed by 8 bases and 0 bases, with 16 bases remaining between them. The CDR3 contains 15 residues. CDR3 nucleotides: TGTGCCAGCTATGGTCATGGGGCAGCTAACTATGGCTACACCTTC. Its protein is CASYGHGAANYGYTF.

The chain links TRBV7-2 to TRBJ1-3; maybe TRBD1 (5 bases). This CDR3 region has 17 residues. V was shortened by 4 bases and J by 4 bases, with 20 bases between the two germline ends. Germline values: CDR1 SGHTA, CDR2 FQGNSA. This CDR3 is CASSSSGPQGRGNTIYF. The CDR3, as DNA: TGTGCCAGCAGCTCCTCCGGGCCCCAGGGTCGGGGAAACACCATATATTTT.

This clonotype was detected ten times or more. The chain is built from TRBV7-9 and TRBJ1-2; a weak D match, TRBD1 (5 bases). The germline gives CDR1 SEHNR, CDR2 FQNEAQ (reference sequence). V was clipped by 3 bases and J by 8 bases, with 10 bases between them. There are 12 residues in the CDR3. DNA of the CDR3: TGTGCCAGCAGCTTCGGGGGTAGCGGCTACACCTTC. Translating gives CASSFGGSGYTF. The full variable domain, with the rest looked up from reference TRBV7-9 and TRBJ1-2, is DTGVSQNPRHKITKRGQNVTFRCDPISEHNRLYWYRQTLGQGPEFLTYFQNEAQLEKSRLLSDRFSAERPKGSFSTLEIQRTEQGDSAMYLCASSFGGSGYTFGSGTRLTVV.

There are many counts of this clonotype. The chain combines TRBV19 with TRBJ1-2, with D unclear. Trimming shortened V by 7 bases and J by 2 bases, and 11 bases separated the two germline ends. Germline CDR1 LNHDA, CDR2 SQIVND (reference sequence). The CDR3 is made up of 13 amino acids. The CDR3 DNA is TGTGCCAGTAAAGTGCTGTTAAACTATGGCTACACCTTC. Its protein is CASKVLLNYGYTF.

The sample holds many counts of this clonotype. The chain uses TRBV10-3 and TRBJ2-1; D possibly corresponds to TRBD1 (6 bases). V lost 10 bases and J lost 5, with 12 bases in between. Germline V lookup: CDR1 ENHRY, CDR2 SYGVKD. The CDR3 contains 12 residues. The CDR3 loop is CATRTANNEQFF. The CDR3 DNA follows: TGTGCCACCCGGACAGCGAACAATGAGCAGTTCTTC.

This chain joins TRBV7-9 and TRBJ2-1; possibly TRBD2 for D (6 bases). This CDR3 is built from 15 residues. Trimming took off 1 base at V and 2 bases at J, with 9 bases between the two ends. In germline, CDR1 is SEHNR, CDR2 FQNEAQ (reference sequence). The CDR3 sequence: CASSLDGGAYNEQFF. CDR3 nucleotides: TGTGCCAGCAGCTTAGACGGAGGGGCCTACAATGAGCAGTTCTTC. The full variable domain, rest sourced from reference TRBV7-9 and TRBJ2-1, is DTGVSQNPRHKITKRGQNVTFRCDPISEHNRLYWYRQTLGQGPEFLTYFQNEAQLEKSRLLSDRFSAERPKGSFSTLEIQRTEQGDSAMYLCASSLDGGAYNEQFFGPGTRLTVL.

This clonotype was recorded at least ten times. The CDR3 region is CASGTGGYGYTF. In nucleotides, the CDR3 is TGTGCCAGCGGAACAGGGGGATATGGCTACACCTTC. The J gene is TRBJ1-2, the V gene TRBV2, with TRBD1 matching over 8 bases. The germline gives CDR1 SNHLY, CDR2 FYNNEI. Trimming at V came to 8 bases and at J to 5 bases, leaving 4 bases not matched to a gene. This CDR3 region has 12 residues.

Notes on this clonotype: A far larger clone is a single base away, which makes a read error likely. The chain couples TRBV6-5 to TRBJ2-1; 10 bases map to TRBD2. Trimming took 5 bases from V and 5 from J; bases not matched to a gene: 15. Germline CDR1 and CDR2: MNHEY and SVGAGI. The CDR3 has 18 amino acids. CDR3 DNA: TGTGCCAGCAGTCAAACTCGAGGGGCTAGCGGGAGAAACAATGAGCAGTTCTTC. Translation gives CASSQTRGASGRNNEQFF.

The sample holds many counts of this clonotype. The chain links TRBV19 to TRBJ1-6; TRBD1 might be the D (5 bases). Germline lookup yields CDR1 LNHDA and CDR2 SQIVND (reference sequence). The CDR3 has 15 residues. Deletions cut 3 bases from V and 11 bases from J, with 17 bases between. CDR3 amino acids: CASSIGTKGGPPLHF. In DNA, the CDR3 is TGTGCCAGTAGTATTGGGACTAAGGGAGGACCACCCCTCCACTTT.